The TCR beta chain under discussion was sequenced for a study of Ad26.COV2.S vaccination and SARS-CoV-2 variants. Study-wide background: Dosing was one shot or two shots 56 days apart.

This clone was detected only once. Its target is not known. Study-wide findings and caveats: Substantial response breadth was reportedly seen for spike-specific CD8+ and CD4+ T cells after vaccination. The study found similar non-spike TCR breadth in vaccine and placebo recipients.

The V and J ends lost 3 bases and 0 bases respectively, with 14 bases between them. CDR1 is MNHNS and CDR2 is SASEGT in the germline V gene. The CDR3 extends over 17 amino acids. The assay was immunoSEQ multiplex PCR, and TCRdb's table has in-frame clones only and misses some. The sample lists around 500,000 clones, roughly nine tenths occurring once. The sample's treatment: some 20 received Ad26.COV2.S at low or high dose, single or two shots; several received placebo; per-sample allocation not given. It was on day 63 after the first vaccine or placebo injection that samples were taken. This clonotype was sampled from a person between 18 and 65 years old who received the Ad26.COV2.S COVID-19 vaccine or a placebo. The chain is built from TRBV6-1 and TRBJ1-4; possibly TRBD1 for D (6 bases). Source: peripheral blood, taken in a trial of Ad26.COV2.S vaccine versus placebo. The CDR3 DNA is TGTGCCAGCAGTGACCCCGGGACACCTGCAACTAATGAAAAACTGTTTTTT. Its protein is CASSDPGTPATNEKLFF.